This TCR beta chain was recovered during a study of T cells in Graves' hyperthyroidism and ophthalmopathy. Amplified regions were TCR beta CDR3 sequences from RNA transcripts. HTBI primers were used for first-round RT-PCR of the TCR CDR3. TCRdb redid the calling of the multiplex PCR reads with MiXCR, one entry per CDR3 protein. The sample has hundreds of thousands of distinct CDR3 sequences; 16% are singletons. Germline V gives CDR1 SGHRS, CDR2 YFSETQ. The CDR3 covers 18 residues. The trim removed 4 bases at V and 5 bases at J, leaving 15 bases unmatched. Uncontrolled infections, other autoimmune diseases, pregnancy or lactation led to exclusion of patients. Diagnostic decisions used clinical symptoms, serum thyroxine and TRAb, thyroid ultrasound and orbital computed tomography. This clonotype was detected ten times or more.

This TCR came from a woman between 35 and 50 years old with Graves' ophthalmopathy. The V gene is TRBV5-1, the J gene TRBJ2-1; the match to TRBD1 covers 10 bases. Specimen: blood. CDR3 protein: CASSATGTGVGLNNEQFF. The CDR3 region has the DNA TGCGCCAGCAGCGCCACCGGGACAGGGGTCGGTTTGAACAATGAGCAGTTCTTC.